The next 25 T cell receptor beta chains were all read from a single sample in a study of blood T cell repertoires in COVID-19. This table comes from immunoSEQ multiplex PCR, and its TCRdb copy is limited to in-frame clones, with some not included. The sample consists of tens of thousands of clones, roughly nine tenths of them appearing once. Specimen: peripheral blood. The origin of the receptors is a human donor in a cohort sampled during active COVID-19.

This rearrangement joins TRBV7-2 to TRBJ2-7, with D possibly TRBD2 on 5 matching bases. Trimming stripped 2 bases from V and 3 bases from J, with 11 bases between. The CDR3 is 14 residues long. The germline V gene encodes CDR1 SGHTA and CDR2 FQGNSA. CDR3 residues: CASSLTGKGYEQYF. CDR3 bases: TGTGCCAGCAGCTTAACCGGGAAGGGCTACGAGCAGTACTTC. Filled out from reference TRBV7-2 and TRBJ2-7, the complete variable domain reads GAGVSQSPSNKVTEKGKDVELRCDPISGHTALYWYRQSLGQGLEFLIYFQGNSAPDKSGLPSDRFSAERTGGSVSTLTIQRTQQEDSAVYLCASSLTGKGYEQYFGPGTRLTVT.

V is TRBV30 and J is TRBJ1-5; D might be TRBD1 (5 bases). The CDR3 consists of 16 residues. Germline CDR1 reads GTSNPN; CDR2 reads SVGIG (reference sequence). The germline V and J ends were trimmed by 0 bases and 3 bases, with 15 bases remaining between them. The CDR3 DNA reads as TGTGCCTGGAGTGTAGGGCGGGGGAGAAACAATCAGCCCCAGCATTTT. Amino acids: CAWSVGRGRNNQPQHF. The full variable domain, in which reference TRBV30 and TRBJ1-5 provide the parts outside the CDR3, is SQTIHQWPATLVQPVGSPLSLECTVEGTSNPNLYWYRQAAGRGLQLLFYSVGIGQISSEVPQNLSASRPQDRQFILSSKKLLLSDSGFYLCAWSVGRGRNNQPQHFGDGTRLSIL.

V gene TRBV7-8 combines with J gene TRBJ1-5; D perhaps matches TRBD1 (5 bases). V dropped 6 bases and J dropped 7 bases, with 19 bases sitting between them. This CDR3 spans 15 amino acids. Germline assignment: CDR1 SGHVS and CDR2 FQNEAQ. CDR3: CASSPSRAVGQPQHF. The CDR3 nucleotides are TGTGCCAGCAGTCCGTCCAGGGCCGTGGGCCAGCCCCAGCATTTT.

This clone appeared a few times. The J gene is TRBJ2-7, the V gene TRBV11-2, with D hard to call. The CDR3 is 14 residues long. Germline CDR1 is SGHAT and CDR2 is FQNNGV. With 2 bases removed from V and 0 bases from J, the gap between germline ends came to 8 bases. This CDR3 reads CASSLRLSSYEQYF. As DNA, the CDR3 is TGTGCCAGCAGCTTACGTCTGAGCTCCTACGAGCAGTACTTC.

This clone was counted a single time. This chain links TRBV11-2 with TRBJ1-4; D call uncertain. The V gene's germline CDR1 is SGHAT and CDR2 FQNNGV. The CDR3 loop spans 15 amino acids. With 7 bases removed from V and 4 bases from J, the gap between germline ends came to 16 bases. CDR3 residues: CASTTESGRNEKLFF. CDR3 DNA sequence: TGTGCCAGCACCACCGAGAGCGGCCGTAATGAAAAACTGTTTTTT.

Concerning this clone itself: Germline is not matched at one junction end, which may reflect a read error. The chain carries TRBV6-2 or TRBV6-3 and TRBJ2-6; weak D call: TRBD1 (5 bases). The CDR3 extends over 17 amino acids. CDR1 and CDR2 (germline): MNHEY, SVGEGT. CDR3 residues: CASSRTPWGSGANVLTF. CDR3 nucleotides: TGTGCCAGCAGTCGGACCCCCTGGGGCTCTGGCGCCAACGTCCTGACTTTC.

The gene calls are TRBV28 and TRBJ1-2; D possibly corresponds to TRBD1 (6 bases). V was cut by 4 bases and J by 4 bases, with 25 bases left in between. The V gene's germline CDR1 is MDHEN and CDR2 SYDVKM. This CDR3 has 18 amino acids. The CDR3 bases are TGTGCCAGCAGTTCGAGAGGGGGTGAGGGCCCGGGGCCCTATGGCTACACCTTC. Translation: CASSSRGGEGPGPYGYTF.

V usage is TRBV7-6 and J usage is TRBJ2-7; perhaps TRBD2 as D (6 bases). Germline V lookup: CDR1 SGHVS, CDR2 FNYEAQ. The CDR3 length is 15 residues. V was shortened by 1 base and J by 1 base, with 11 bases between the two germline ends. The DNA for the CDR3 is TGTGCCAGCAGCTTAGGGGGGGTTGAGTCCTACGAGCAGTACTTC. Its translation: CASSLGGVESYEQYF.

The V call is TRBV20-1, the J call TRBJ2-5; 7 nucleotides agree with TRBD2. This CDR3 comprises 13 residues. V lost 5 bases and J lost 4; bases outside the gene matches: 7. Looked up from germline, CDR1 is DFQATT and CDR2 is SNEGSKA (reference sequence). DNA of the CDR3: TGCAGTGCTCGTGCTAGCGGTCTAGAGACCCAGTACTTC. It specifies CSARASGLETQYF.

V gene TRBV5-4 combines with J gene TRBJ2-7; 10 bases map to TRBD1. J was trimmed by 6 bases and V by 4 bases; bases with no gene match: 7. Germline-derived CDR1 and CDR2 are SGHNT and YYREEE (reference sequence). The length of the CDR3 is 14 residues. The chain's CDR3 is CASSTGTGVPEQYF. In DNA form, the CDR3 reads TGTGCCAGCAGCACCGGGACAGGGGTTCCCGAGCAGTACTTC.

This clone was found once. The CDR3 is CSVVRGLGETQYF. In DNA form, the CDR3 reads TGCAGCGTTGTTCGAGGGTTGGGGGAGACCCAGTACTTC. The genes are TRBV29-1 and TRBJ2-5; weak D call: TRBD2 (5 bases). V was cut by 4 bases and J by 5 bases, with 14 bases left in between. The CDR3 totals 13 residues. CDR1 is SQVTM and CDR2 is ANQGSEA in the germline V gene.

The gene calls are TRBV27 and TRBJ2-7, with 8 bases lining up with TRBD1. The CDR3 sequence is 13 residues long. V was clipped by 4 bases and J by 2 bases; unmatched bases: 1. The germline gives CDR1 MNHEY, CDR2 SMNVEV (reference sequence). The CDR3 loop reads CASSSDRAYEQYF. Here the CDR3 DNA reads TGTGCCAGCAGTTCGGACAGGGCCTACGAGCAGTACTTC.

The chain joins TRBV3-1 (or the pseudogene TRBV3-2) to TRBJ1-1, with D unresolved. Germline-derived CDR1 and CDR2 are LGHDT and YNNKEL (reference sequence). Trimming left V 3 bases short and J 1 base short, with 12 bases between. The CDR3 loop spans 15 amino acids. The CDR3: CASSHSVARNTEAFF. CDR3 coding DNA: TGTGCCAGCAGCCACTCGGTCGCGAGGAACACTGAAGCTTTCTTT.

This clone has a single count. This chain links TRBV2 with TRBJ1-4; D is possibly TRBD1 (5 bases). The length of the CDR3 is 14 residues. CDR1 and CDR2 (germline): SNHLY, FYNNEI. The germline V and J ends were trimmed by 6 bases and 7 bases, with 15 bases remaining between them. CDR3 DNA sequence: TGTGCCAGCAGCAAGGAGGGGAGGGGTGAAAAACTGTTTTTT. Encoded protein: CASSKEGRGEKLFF.

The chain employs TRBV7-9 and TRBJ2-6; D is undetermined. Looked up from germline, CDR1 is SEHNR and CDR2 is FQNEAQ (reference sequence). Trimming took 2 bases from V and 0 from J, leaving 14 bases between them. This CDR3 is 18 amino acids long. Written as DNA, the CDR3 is TGTGCCAGCAGCTTACTCACAGTAATACTCTCTGGGGCCAACGTCCTGACTTTC. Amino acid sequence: CASSLLTVILSGANVLTF.

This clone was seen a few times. CDR3 loop: CASSVQGAGYTEAFF. The CDR3 bases are TGTGCCAGCAGCGTACAGGGGGCGGGTTACACTGAAGCTTTCTTT. The V and J genes are TRBV7-6 and TRBJ1-1; TRBD1 agrees at 9 bases. CDR3 length: 15 residues. Germline assignment: CDR1 SGHVS and CDR2 FNYEAQ. V was pared by 5 bases and J by 3 bases, with 7 bases of the junction left unmatched.

The CDR3 spells CASQNAGGRTEAFF. The CDR3 DNA sequence: TGTGCCAGTCAAAACGCAGGGGGTCGCACTGAAGCTTTCTTT. This chain links TRBV28 with TRBJ1-1; 7 bases line up with TRBD1. Germline CDR1 is MDHEN and CDR2 is SYDVKM. With V trimmed by 9 bases and J by 4 bases, 11 bases remained unmatched. The CDR3 length is 14 residues.

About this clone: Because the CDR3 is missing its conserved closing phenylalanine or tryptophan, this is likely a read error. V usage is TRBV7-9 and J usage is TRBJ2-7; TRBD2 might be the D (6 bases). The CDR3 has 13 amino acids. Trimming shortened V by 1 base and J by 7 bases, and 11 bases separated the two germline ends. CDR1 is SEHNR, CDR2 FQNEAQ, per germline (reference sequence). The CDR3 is CASSLGGGGEQYL. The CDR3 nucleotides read TGTGCCAGCAGCTTAGGTGGCGGAGGGGAGCAGTACCTC.

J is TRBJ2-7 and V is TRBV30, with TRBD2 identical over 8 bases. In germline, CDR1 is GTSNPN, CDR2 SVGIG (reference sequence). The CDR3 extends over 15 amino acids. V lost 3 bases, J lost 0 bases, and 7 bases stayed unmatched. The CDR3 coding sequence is TGTGCCTGGAGGAAGGGACTAGGTAGCTCCTACGAGCAGTACTTC. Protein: CAWRKGLGSSYEQYF.

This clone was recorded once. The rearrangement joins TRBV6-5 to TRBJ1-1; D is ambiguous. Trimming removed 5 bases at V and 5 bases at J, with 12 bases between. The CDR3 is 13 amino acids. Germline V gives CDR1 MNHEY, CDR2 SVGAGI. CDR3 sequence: CASSRGPRTEAFF. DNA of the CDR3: TGTGCCAGCAGTAGAGGTCCGCGGACTGAAGCTTTCTTT.

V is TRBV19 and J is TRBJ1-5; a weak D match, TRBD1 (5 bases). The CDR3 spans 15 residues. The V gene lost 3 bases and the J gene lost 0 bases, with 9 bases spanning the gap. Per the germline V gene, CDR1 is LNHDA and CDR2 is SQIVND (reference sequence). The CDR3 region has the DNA TGTGCCAGTAGTATGCAGGGATATAGCAATCAGCCCCAGCATTTT. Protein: CASSMQGYSNQPQHF. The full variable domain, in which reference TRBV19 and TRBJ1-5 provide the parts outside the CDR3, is DGGITQSPKYLFRKEGQNVTLSCEQNLNHDAMYWYRQDPGQGLRLIYYSQIVNDFQKGDIAEGYSVSREKKESFPLTVTSAQKNPTAFYLCASSMQGYSNQPQHFGDGTRLSIL.

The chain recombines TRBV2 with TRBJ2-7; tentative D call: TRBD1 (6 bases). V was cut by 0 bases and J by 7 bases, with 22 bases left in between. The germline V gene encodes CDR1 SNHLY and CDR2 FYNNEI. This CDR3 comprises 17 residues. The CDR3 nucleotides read TGTGCCAGCAGTGAAGCGGAGAGGACAGTCCTCTCAGAGGAGCAGTACTTC. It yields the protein CASSEAERTVLSEEQYF.

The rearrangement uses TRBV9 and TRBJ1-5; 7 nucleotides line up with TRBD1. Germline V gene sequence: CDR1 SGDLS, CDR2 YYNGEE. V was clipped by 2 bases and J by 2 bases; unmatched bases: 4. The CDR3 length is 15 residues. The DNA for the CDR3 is TGTGCCAGCAGCGTTACAGGGGAGGGCAATCAGCCCCAGCATTTT. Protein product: CASSVTGEGNQPQHF.

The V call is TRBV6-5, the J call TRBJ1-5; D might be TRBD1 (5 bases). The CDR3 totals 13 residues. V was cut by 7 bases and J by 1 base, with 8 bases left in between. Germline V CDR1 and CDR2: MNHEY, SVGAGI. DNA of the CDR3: TGTGCCAGCATGGGGGGAAGCAATCAGCCCCAGCATTTT. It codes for CASMGGSNQPQHF.

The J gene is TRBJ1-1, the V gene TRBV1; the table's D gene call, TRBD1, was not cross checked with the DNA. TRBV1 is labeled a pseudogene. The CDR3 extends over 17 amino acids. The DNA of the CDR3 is TGCACCAGCAGCCAAGATGTAGGACAGAGACTGAACACTGAAGCTTTCTTT. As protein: CTSSQDVGQRLNTEAFF.